The following is a T cell receptor (beta chain) sequence with its context. At least ten counts were recorded for this clonotype. Its specific antigen is unknown. No per-base quality is available; no much larger clone lies one base away. A patient counted as having stable Graves' hyperthyroidism if no progression to ophthalmopathy occurred over 18 months of follow-up. The hyperthyroidism patients were between 18 and 65 years old and newly diagnosed, with a disease duration of less than 2 months. Any patient with an uncontrolled infection, another autoimmune disease, pregnancy or lactation was excluded. Clinical symptoms, serum thyroxine and TRAb, thyroid ultrasound, and orbital computed tomography formed the basis for the diagnoses. PBMCs were isolated from approximately 10 ml of fresh peripheral blood by Ficoll-Paque density gradient centrifugation. Trizol reagent was used to extract total RNA, and RNA quality was then checked on an Agilent 2100 Bioanalyzer.

The source of the sample is a study of T cells in Graves' hyperthyroidism and ophthalmopathy (dated by TCRdb to 2018 to 2020). Regarding the study in general: Peripheral blood samples were taken at the time of initial diagnosis, prior to any treatment. To identify distinguishing TCR V-J signatures, a discovery cohort of 90 to 100 patients was used, comprising under 45 with Graves' ophthalmopathy and around 57 with stable Graves' hyperthyroidism. Prospective prediction of ophthalmopathy was tested in an independent validation cohort of about 19 hyperthyroidism patients and around 16 patients who later progressed to ophthalmopathy. For training and testing, the approximately 97 patients in the discovery cohort were randomly divided in a 7:3 ratio. In addition, the study compared T-cell repertoires in thyroid tissue and in blood from several Graves' hyperthyroidism patients. After blood sampling, hyperthyroidism patients were treated with methimazole at a starting dose of 30 mg daily, and ophthalmopathy patients were treated with high-dose intravenous methylprednisolone. According to the paper, TCR Vbeta CDR3 sequencing was carried out on more than 120 peripheral blood samples, which came from fewer than 50 ophthalmopathy, about 75 hyperthyroidism and 17 progressor patients.

Beyond this particular receptor, the publication reports: Blood samples also contained most of the expanded thyroid clonotypes (frequency above 0.001), which suggests that blood repertoires may reflect thyroid immune responses. In cross-validation, a model built on a 13 V-J signature told ophthalmopathy apart from stable hyperthyroidism with roughly 87% sensitivity and approximately 81% specificity, and in testing the same model reached 80%/75%. In validation, progression to ophthalmopathy was predicted by the model with roughly 69% sensitivity and 72% to 85% specificity, a median of approximately 7.1 months before onset. Sample size was not statistically predetermined, and blinding of investigators to group allocation was not performed.

For CDR1 and CDR2, the germline V gene lists SGHRS and YFSETQ. V is pared back by 4 bases and J by 7 bases, with 14 bases lying between the germline termini. Measured from the cysteine to the phenylalanine, the CDR3 is 13 residues long. Solely the CDR3 DNA is kept, with 39 bases framed from the first base. The TCR beta CDR3 regions were amplified from RNA transcripts. The first round of RT-PCR for the TCR CDR3 was performed with the HTBI primer set and the Qiagen OneStep RT-PCR kit. Libraries were constructed in a second round of multiplex PCR, after which size selection and purification were performed. Paired-end sequencing of the libraries was performed with 100 bp reads on an Illumina HiSeq2000. The study's own analysis went as follows. SOAPnuke was used to process the raw data, throwing out any read that contained adapters or uncalled bases, had a mean Phred below 15, or lacked an exact constant-primer or identifier match. High-quality paired reads were merged using COPE v1.2.5, and each unique nucleotide sequence was defined as a clonotype. MiTCR v1.1 was used to align the clonotypes against IMGT TRBV, TRBD and TRBJ reference segments. Analysis was restricted to V-J combinations with a frequency above 0.0001, which covered roughly 99% of repertoires. The TCS score was defined as the ratio of F50 (clonal expansion) to E x V (chaos), calculated using BLOSUM62-based TCRdist between CDR3 peptides within each V-J. Welch's t-statistics and random forest reduced roughly 530 V-J features to roughly 13, which were used in a naive Bayes classifier (R e1071). The similarity between thyroid and blood repertoires was quantified using the Morisita-Horn index. TCRdb handled the public reads itself, with Q25 trimming in fastp and clone calling in MiXCR, and kept productive beta chains. When rows share a CDR3 protein, they turn into one entry using the most common DNA and genes. The V and J calls shown here were made by TCRdb, not taken from the authors' results. The sample contains hundreds of thousands of distinct CDR3 sequences, 38% of them found a single time. Of the sample, 7.5% to 9.5% is held by the ten largest clones.

The receptor was derived from a young man with Graves' hyperthyroidism. Recombination linked TRBV5-1 to TRBJ1-2; possibly the D gene is TRBD1, per 5 matching bases. The sample was blood. DNA sequence: TGCGCCAGCAGCACGGACACGTTGGGTGGCTACACCTTC. Its protein product is CASSTDTLGGYTF.